A single sample is the source of the 11 T cell receptor beta chains below, sequenced in a study of graft-versus-host responses after intestinal transplantation. Profiled with immunoSEQ multiplex PCR; TCRdb holds only in-frame clones, not every one. Counted here are roughly 100,000 clones, approximately 94% occurring once; the ten biggest clones make up around 1%. Their target antigens are unknown. The sequencing used unstimulated CD8+ T cells sorted from spleen or lymph node cells, collected before intestinal transplant. The receptor set was obtained from a human donor who received an intestinal transplant.

The rearrangement uses TRBV28 and TRBJ1-1; D call uncertain. The CDR3 totals 17 residues. Trimming stripped 7 bases from V and 0 bases from J, with 21 bases between. Germline V CDR1 and CDR2: MDHEN, SYDVKM. CDR3 sequence reads: CASNRREIKRVNTEAFF. As DNA, the CDR3 is TGTGCCAGCAACCGACGGGAGATTAAACGAGTGAACACTGAAGCTTTCTTT.

This clone came up once. This chain links TRBV5-4 with TRBJ1-1, with TRBD1 matching over 8 bases. Germline-derived CDR1 and CDR2 are SGHNT and YYREEE (reference sequence). The ends lost 2 bases at V and 3 bases at J; junction bases unmatched: 6. The CDR3 has 15 residues. The CDR3 DNA sequence: TGTGCCAGCAGCTTCGAACCGGGACAGGACACTGAAGCTTTCTTT. This translates into CASSFEPGQDTEAFF.

The chain uses TRBV19 and TRBJ2-1; the match to TRBD2 covers 11 bases. Germline V lookup: CDR1 LNHDA, CDR2 SQIVND (reference sequence). J was trimmed by 0 bases and V by 0 bases; bases with no gene match: 7. CDR3 length: 19 residues. CDR3 in amino acids: CASSIDLLAGVSSYNEQFF. Here the CDR3 DNA reads TGTGCCAGTAGTATAGATCTACTAGCGGGGGTTAGCTCCTACAATGAGCAGTTCTTC.

This clone was observed once. The chain is built from TRBV6-6 and TRBJ1-1, with 10 bases matching TRBD1. The germline V gene encodes CDR1 MNHNY and CDR2 SVGAGI (reference sequence). The ends lost 2 bases at V and 12 bases at J; junction bases unmatched: 15. The CDR3 has 16 residues. The CDR3 loop is CASSYQPRDRGRVTFF. In DNA, the CDR3 is TGTGCCAGCAGTTACCAACCCCGGGACAGGGGCCGGGTAACTTTCTTT.

This chain uses TRBV15 with TRBJ2-6; D possibly corresponds to TRBD1 (5 bases). CDR1 LNHNV and CDR2 YYDKDF come from the germline V gene (reference sequence). Trimming stripped 2 bases from V and 2 bases from J, with 13 bases between. CDR3 length: 17 residues. This chain's CDR3 is CATSRTSGLTGANVLTF. The CDR3 DNA reads as TGTGCCACCAGCAGAACTTCAGGGTTGACTGGGGCCAACGTCCTGACTTTC.

This clone was detected only once. V is TRBV4-1 and J is TRBJ2-3; no clear D gene. V was clipped by 4 bases and J by 1 base, with 9 bases between them. The CDR3 totals 14 residues. Germline assignment: CDR1 MGHRA and CDR2 YSYEKL. The CDR3 spells CASSLSSGTDTQYF. The CDR3 bases are TGCGCCAGCAGCCTTTCGTCGGGCACAGATACGCAGTATTTT.

The V and J genes are TRBV4-1 and TRBJ2-1; D is ambiguous. The CDR3 runs 14 residues. CDR1 MGHRA and CDR2 YSYEKL come from the germline V gene. Trimming cost V 1 base and J 5 bases, with 9 bases left between them. CDR3 coding DNA: TGCGCCAGCAGCCAAGTCAACACCAACAATGAGCAGTTCTTC. Translating it yields CASSQVNTNNEQFF.

The chain recombines TRBV6-1 with TRBJ2-1; possibly TRBD1 for D (6 bases). The V and J ends lost 8 bases and 5 bases respectively, with 19 bases between them. CDR3 length: 15 amino acids. Germline lookup yields CDR1 MNHNS and CDR2 SASEGT. CDR3 sequence: CASLLQGGPHNEQFF. The CDR3 DNA sequence: TGTGCCAGCCTACTACAGGGTGGGCCACACAATGAGCAGTTCTTC.

The chain recombines TRBV6-1 with TRBJ1-1, with 10 nucleotides matching TRBD1. Germline CDR1 and CDR2: MNHNS and SASEGT. Unmatched junction bases numbered 2, after V lost 8 bases and J lost 5 bases. The CDR3 length is 12 residues. DNA of the CDR3: TGTGCCAGCGAGGACAGGGGGACTGAAGCTTTCTTT. Residues: CASEDRGTEAFF.

This clone was seen once. The chain combines TRBV4-1 with TRBJ2-7; TRBD2 matches 11 bases. The CDR3 extends over 17 amino acids. Germline V gene data show CDR1 as MGHRA and CDR2 as YSYEKL. J was trimmed by 3 bases and V by 0 bases; bases with no gene match: 7. The CDR3 spells CASSQEPPSGGYYEQYF. CDR3 DNA: TGCGCCAGCAGCCAAGAACCCCCTAGCGGGGGGTACTACGAGCAGTACTTC.

The chain couples TRBV19 to TRBJ2-7; D is ambiguous. The V gene lost 3 bases and the J gene lost 3 bases, with 9 bases spanning the gap. Germline CDR1 reads LNHDA; CDR2 reads SQIVND (reference sequence). The CDR3 spans 13 residues. The CDR3 coding sequence is TGTGCCAGTAGTATGAAAATTGTCTACGAGCAGTACTTC. It specifies CASSMKIVYEQYF.